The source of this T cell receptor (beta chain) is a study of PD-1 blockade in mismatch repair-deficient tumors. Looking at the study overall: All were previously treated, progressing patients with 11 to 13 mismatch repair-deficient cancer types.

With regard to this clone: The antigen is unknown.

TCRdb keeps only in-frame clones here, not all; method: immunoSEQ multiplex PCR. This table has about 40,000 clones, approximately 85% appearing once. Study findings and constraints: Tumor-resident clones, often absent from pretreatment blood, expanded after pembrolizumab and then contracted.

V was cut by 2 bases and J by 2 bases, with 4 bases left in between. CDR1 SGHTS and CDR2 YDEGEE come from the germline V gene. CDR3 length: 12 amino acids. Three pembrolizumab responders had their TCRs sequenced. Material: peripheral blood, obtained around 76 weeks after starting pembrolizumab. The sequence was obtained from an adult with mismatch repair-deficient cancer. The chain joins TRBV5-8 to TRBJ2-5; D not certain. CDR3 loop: CASSFLQETQYF. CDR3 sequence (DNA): TGTGCCAGCAGCTTCTTACAAGAGACCCAGTACTTC.